This TCR beta chain comes out of a study of tumor-infiltrating lymphocytes in primary liver carcinoma (dated by TCRdb to between 2016 and 2019). Notes on the research overall: Of the five patients, three men and two women aged 30 to 69 years, four had hepatocellular carcinoma and one had combined HCC and intrahepatic cholangiocarcinoma. Technical replicate repertoires showed high reproducibility, with mean shared-clone rates approximately 0.87 and correlation coefficients above 0.95. Tumors of the five patients were stage T1-T3 N0M0 with maximum diameters of roughly 4.2 to 10 cm. Samples yielded roughly 3.65 to 7.13 million productive TCRbeta reads; read depth did not differ significantly between tissue types. For each liver tumor, the study sampled five regions along with adjacent normal tissue and blood, and applied TCRbeta repertoire sequencing, expression microarrays and whole-exome sequencing. TCRbeta repertoire sequencing covered about 35 specimens from 5 patients: some 25 tumor regions, 5 adjacent noncancerous liver tissues and 5 peripheral blood samples. To link TCRbeta repertoire diversity to the local molecular phenotype, the approximately 24 tumor region samples were profiled with Agilent mRNA microarrays.

Comments on this clonotype: Its antigen specificity is not known. No base qualities exist here, and no much larger clone lies one base off it.

TCRbeta-specific cDNA was reverse-transcribed from about 500 ng total RNA using a constant-region primer and ProtoScript II reverse transcriptase. Construction of the TCRbeta libraries relied on three nested rounds of multiplex PCR, following a slightly modified ARM-PCR procedure. The first two PCR rounds used multiplex TRBV1-TRBV30 forward primers with a Cbeta reverse primer, each for about 11 cycles. A final 25-cycle PCR with Deep VentR polymerase added sample barcodes and Illumina adapters. Before sequencing, amplicons of 200-500 bp were gel-purified using a QIAquick gel extraction kit. An Illumina HiSeq 2500 was used to sequence the TCRbeta amplicons with 250-bp paired-end reads. Turning to the authors' computational methods: Quality trimming of reads was performed with Trimmomatic v0.33, and paired reads were merged with FLASH v1.2.11 so that full CDR3 sequences could be recovered. V, D and J germline segments were assigned to the rearranged TCRbeta sequences by MiGEC v1.2.1b. VDJtools v1.0.0 computed clonotype statistics and Shannon-Wiener diversity indices. Except for diversity analysis, only each sample's 250 most abundant clonotypes were used in subsequent analyses to reduce sampling bias. The public reads were reanalyzed by TCRdb: fastp trimming at Q25, MiXCR alignment, in-frame beta chains only. All rows with the same CDR3 protein become a single entry with the most common DNA and genes. TCRdb assigned the V and J calls; the authors' analysis was not used. The sample records 45,000 to 55,000 distinct CDR3 sequences, about 68% of which are singletons. The ten largest clones represent approximately 25% of the sample.

Total RNA and DNA were co-extracted from around 20-30 mg of bulk tissue with the AllPrep DNA/RNA mini kit, without cell sorting. Between late 2015 and early 2016, 4 or 5 patients in China with histopathologically diagnosed primary liver carcinoma had surgical resection. At the time of sampling, the patients were treatment-naive and had chronic HBV infection. Five spatially separated regions were sampled per tumor: superior, inferior, left-lateral and right-lateral poles, plus the tumor centre. Histological examination found more than 75% viable tumor cells in every tumor sample. Pieces of fresh tumor and adjacent tissue were cut in half, with one half kept in RNAlater at -80 degrees C and the other half sent for histology. The germline V gene sets CDR1 to MNHEY and CDR2 to SVGAGI. V loses 4 bases of germline sequence and J loses 5 bases, and the interval between the two ends is 24 bases. CDR3 length: 17 amino acids, cysteine to phenylalanine. The kept DNA is CDR3 alone, 51 bases in frame from the first base.

Summary of the overall study and its limitations: The top 250 clones made up a significantly larger repertoire fraction in tumors than in blood (p = 0.039). Because only the TCR beta chain was sequenced and unpaired alpha chains were not captured, true repertoire diversity is likely underestimated. Repertoire overlap was higher between tumor regions (mean roughly 35%) than tumor-adjacent (roughly 17%) or tumor-blood (about 14%) pairs, consistent with antigen-driven expansion. Comparison of CD4+ and CD8+ T cell repertoires was precluded by the use of bulk unsorted samples. With just a handful of patients in the study, the authors point out that the findings should be validated in a larger study. Only about 7-25% of top clones were present in all five regions of a tumor, suggesting spatial heterogeneity of tumor-infiltrating T cells.

Sequencing used liver tumor tissue from sampling region 2. In the paper's terms, the cell subset or site label means: tumor region T2, inferior pole. This receptor chain uses TRBV6-5 and TRBJ2-7; the D segment could be TRBD2, given 5 matching bases. The source of this sequence is a man between 40 and 49 years old with primary liver carcinoma and hepatitis B virus infection. The base sequence is TGTGCCAGCAGTTGCCCGTACATCGGTAGGCGAGGGAACGAGCAGTACTTC. Translation gives CASSCPYIGRRGNEQYF.